The 17 T cell receptor beta chains below all came from one sample that was sequenced in a study of OX40 agonist ivuxolimab in advanced cancers. Assay used: immunoSEQ multiplex PCR; TCRdb lists only in-frame clones, some missing. Of around 84,000 clones in the sample, roughly 90% were seen once. The sample consisted of CD4+ or CD8+ T cells sorted from blood, taken in a trial of the OX40 agonist ivuxolimab. The receptor set was obtained from an adult with an advanced solid tumor such as melanoma, head and neck, liver or kidney cancer.

This clone was counted once. The V call is TRBV5-1, the J call TRBJ2-7; tentatively, D is TRBD1 (6 bases). Germline CDR1 and CDR2: SGHRS and YFSETQ. There are 14 residues in the CDR3. Trimming took off 0 bases at V and 4 bases at J, with 11 bases between the two ends. CDR3 amino acids: CASSLDRTDYEQYF. The CDR3 nucleotides are TGCGCCAGCAGCTTGGATCGGACAGATTACGAGCAGTACTTC. Looking up the rest from reference TRBV5-1 and TRBJ2-7 gives the full variable domain: KAGVTQTPRYLIKTRGQQVTLSCSPISGHRSVSWYQQTPGQGLQFLFEYFSETQRNKGNFPGRFSGRQFSNSRSEMNVSTLELGDSALYLCASSLDRTDYEQYFGPGTRLTVT.

V and J are TRBV30 and TRBJ2-1; no clear D gene. The ends were cut back, 0 bases at V and 6 bases at J, with 12 bases in the middle. The CDR3 spans 14 residues. Germline CDR1 is GTSNPN and CDR2 is SVGIG (reference sequence). The CDR3 nucleotides are TGTGCCTGGAGTGTTCTGCGTTCTCGCAATGAGCAGTTCTTC. Encoded protein: CAWSVLRSRNEQFF. The full variable domain, with the rest looked up from reference TRBV30 and TRBJ2-1, is SQTIHQWPATLVQPVGSPLSLECTVEGTSNPNLYWYRQAAGRGLQLLFYSVGIGQISSEVPQNLSASRPQDRQFILSSKKLLLSDSGFYLCAWSVLRSRNEQFFGPGTRLTVL.

The CDR3 protein is CATSRDPGANYGYTF. CDR3 sequence (DNA): TGTGCCACCAGCAGAGATCCGGGAGCTAACTATGGCTACACCTTC. The gene calls are TRBV15 and TRBJ1-2; no clear D gene. The V gene lost 0 bases and the J gene lost 0 bases, with 8 bases spanning the gap. The CDR3 is made up of 15 amino acids. Germline-derived CDR1 and CDR2 are LNHNV and YYDKDF (reference sequence).

V usage is TRBV28 and J usage is TRBJ1-1, with D unresolved. The CDR3 runs 13 residues. The germline V gene encodes CDR1 MDHEN and CDR2 SYDVKM. The V and J ends lost 3 bases and 3 bases respectively, with 8 bases between them. CDR3 sequence (DNA): TGTGCCAGCAGTTTCCGGGCCTACACTGAAGCTTTCTTT. Amino acid sequence: CASSFRAYTEAFF.

The V and J genes are TRBV9 and TRBJ2-5, with 11 bases aligning to TRBD2. Trimming removed 0 bases from V and 4 bases from J; junction bases left unmatched: 8. This CDR3 comprises 17 residues. CDR1 SGDLS and CDR2 YYNGEE come from the germline V gene. CDR3 residues: CASSVGGLAGGLETQYF. Written as DNA, the CDR3 is TGTGCCAGCAGCGTAGGCGGACTAGCGGGTGGACTAGAGACCCAGTACTTC.

This chain connects TRBV7-9 to TRBJ2-6; no definite D call. Trimming took off 6 bases at V and 4 bases at J, with 13 bases between the two ends. The CDR3 extends over 15 amino acids. The germline V gene encodes CDR1 SEHNR and CDR2 FQNEAQ (reference sequence). CDR3: CASRQSIGGANVLTF. CDR3 in DNA: TGTGCCAGCAGACAGAGCATCGGAGGGGCCAACGTCCTGACTTTC.

This chain links TRBV28 with TRBJ2-3; D unclear. This CDR3 has 12 amino acids. V was shortened by 1 base and J by 5 bases, with 4 bases between the two germline ends. Germline assignment: CDR1 MDHEN and CDR2 SYDVKM. CDR3 nucleotides: TGTGCCAGCAGTTTATTTGGAGATACGCAGTATTTT. Protein product: CASSLFGDTQYF.

The chain joins TRBV7-2 to TRBJ2-3, with D perhaps assigned TRBD1 or TRBD2 (5 bases each). The CDR3 is 13 amino acids. The V gene lost 4 bases and the J gene lost 6 bases, with 11 bases spanning the gap. CDR1 is SGHTA and CDR2 is FQGNSA in the germline V gene. As DNA, the CDR3 is TGTGCCAGCAGCTGGGGGTCAGGGGATACGCAGTATTTT. It is translated as CASSWGSGDTQYF.

The V gene is TRBV10-3, the J gene TRBJ1-1; perhaps TRBD1 as D (5 bases). CDR1 is ENHRY, CDR2 SYGVKD, per germline. There are 15 residues in the CDR3. The V end lost 7 bases, the J end lost 1 base, and 16 bases lay between the germline ends. The chain's CDR3 is CAIKGSLQENTEAFF. The CDR3 DNA sequence: TGTGCCATCAAGGGATCTTTACAGGAGAACACTGAAGCTTTCTTT.

The V call is TRBV11-2, the J call TRBJ2-2; D ambiguous. Germline CDR1 and CDR2: SGHAT and FQNNGV. V lost 1 base to trimming and J lost 7 bases, with 10 bases between them. The CDR3 length is 14 residues. The CDR3 spells CASSLGRKSGELFF. CDR3 nucleotide sequence: TGTGCCAGCAGCTTAGGGAGAAAAAGCGGGGAGCTGTTTTTT. Using reference TRBV11-2 and TRBJ2-2 for the parts outside the CDR3, the full variable domain is EAGVAQSPRYKIIEKRQSVAFWCNPISGHATLYWYQQILGQGPKLLIQFQNNGVVDDSQLPKDRFSAERLKGVDSTLKIQPAKLEDSAVYLCASSLGRKSGELFFGEGSRLTVL.

V is TRBV4-2 and J is TRBJ1-4; 9 nucleotides match TRBD1. Trimming at V came to 0 bases and at J to 3 bases, leaving 8 bases not matched to a gene. Germline V CDR1 and CDR2: LGHNA, YNFKEQ. There are 18 residues in the CDR3. CDR3 loop: CASSQDLRGQGANEKLFF. CDR3 DNA: TGTGCCAGCAGCCAAGATCTAAGGGGACAGGGAGCTAATGAAAAACTGTTTTTT.

The chain recombines TRBV7-9 with TRBJ2-7; unclear D gene. Trimming left V 4 bases short and J 0 bases short, with 13 bases between. The CDR3 has 15 residues. In germline, CDR1 is SEHNR, CDR2 FQNEAQ (reference sequence). The CDR3 coding sequence is TGTGCCAGCAGCTCGTGGCAGGCGGCCTCCTACGAGCAGTACTTC. Encoded protein: CASSSWQAASYEQYF.

This clone showed up just a few times. The rearrangement joins TRBV27 to TRBJ1-5; D is undetermined. CDR1 is MNHEY and CDR2 is SMNVEV in the germline V gene (reference sequence). The V gene lost 2 bases and the J gene lost 6 bases, with 17 bases spanning the gap. The CDR3 spans 16 residues. Here the CDR3 reads CASSLTGWRDSQPQHF. The CDR3 DNA is TGTGCCAGCAGTTTAACGGGGTGGAGGGATTCTCAGCCCCAGCATTTT.

The chain joins TRBV19 to TRBJ1-4, with 7 bases aligning to TRBD1. The CDR3 spans 15 residues. Germline lookup yields CDR1 LNHDA and CDR2 SQIVND (reference sequence). Trimming cost V 6 bases and J 3 bases; bases outside gene matches: 7. The CDR3 bases are TGTGCCAGTAGCCTAGACAGGGACCCTAATGAAAAACTGTTTTTT. It specifies CASSLDRDPNEKLFF. The full variable domain, completed using reference TRBV19 and TRBJ1-4, is DGGITQSPKYLFRKEGQNVTLSCEQNLNHDAMYWYRQDPGQGLRLIYYSQIVNDFQKGDIAEGYSVSREKKESFPLTVTSAQKNPTAFYLCASSLDRDPNEKLFFGSGTQLSVL.

This sequence joins TRBV19 and TRBJ2-7; 7 nucleotides match TRBD1. CDR3 size: 14 residues. Trimming at V came to 4 bases and at J to 2 bases, leaving 5 bases not matched to a gene. CDR1 and CDR2 from the germline V gene are LNHDA and SQIVND (reference sequence). The CDR3 loop reads CASSTTGTTYEQYF. In DNA, the CDR3 is TGTGCCAGTAGTACGACAGGGACGACCTACGAGCAGTACTTC.

The chain joins TRBV7-2 to TRBJ2-7; 9 nucleotides agree with TRBD2. The V and J ends lost 3 bases and 2 bases, in that order; junction bases with no gene match: 5. The CDR3 sequence is 15 residues long. Germline V gives CDR1 SGHTA, CDR2 FQGNSA. In nucleotides, the CDR3 is TGTGCCAGCAGCTTCACGGCGGGAGGGCCCTACGAGCAGTACTTC. Translation: CASSFTAGGPYEQYF. The full variable domain, its missing parts supplied by reference TRBV7-2 and TRBJ2-7, is GAGVSQSPSNKVTEKGKDVELRCDPISGHTALYWYRQSLGQGLEFLIYFQGNSAPDKSGLPSDRFSAERTGGSVSTLTIQRTQQEDSAVYLCASSFTAGGPYEQYFGPGTRLTVT.

The gene calls are TRBV18 and TRBJ2-3, with TRBD2 matching over 10 bases. V shed 4 bases, J shed 4 bases, and the junction held 14 bases outside the gene matches. Germline V lookup: CDR1 KGHSH, CDR2 LQKENI. CDR3 length: 18 amino acids. CDR3: CASSLAYIPSGSADTQYF. CDR3 coding DNA: TGTGCCAGCTCACTGGCGTACATCCCTAGCGGGAGTGCAGATACGCAGTATTTT.